These 26 T cell receptor beta chains came from one sample sequenced in a study of control samples from healthy donors and cancer patients. Clones were sequenced by immunoSEQ multiplex PCR, and TCRdb holds only the in-frame ones, with some missing. The sample contains 100,000 to 150,000 clones, about 88% of which appear only once. The sequenced sample consisted of blood. These receptor sequences come from a man in his fifties or sixties in good health.

This clone was detected once. The chain couples TRBV5-8 to TRBJ1-5; D is unresolved. The CDR3 is 12 residues long. The germline V gene encodes CDR1 SGHTS and CDR2 YDEGEE. V dropped 1 base and J dropped 6 bases, with 5 bases sitting between them. The CDR3 spells CASSLFGQPQHF. The CDR3 DNA reads as TGTGCCAGCAGCTTGTTCGGTCAGCCCCAGCATTTT.

The chain employs TRBV2 and TRBJ1-1, with D possibly matching TRBD1 (6 bases). Germline V lookup: CDR1 SNHLY, CDR2 FYNNEI. Trimming removed 4 bases from V and 3 bases from J, with 9 bases in between. The CDR3 consists of 13 residues. The CDR3: CASSAQGYTEAFF. The CDR3 DNA reads TGTGCCAGCAGTGCCCAGGGGTACACTGAAGCTTTCTTT.

This chain connects TRBV7-9 to TRBJ2-1; no definite D call. This CDR3 contains 11 residues. In germline, CDR1 is SEHNR, CDR2 FQNEAQ (reference sequence). V lost 1 base, J lost 12 bases, and 7 bases lay in between. CDR3 DNA: TGTGCCAGCAGCTTAGATATTGGGCAGTTCTTC. Protein sequence: CASSLDIGQFF.

The rearrangement joins TRBV27 to TRBJ1-1, with 7 bases that match TRBD1. The germline V gene has CDR1 MNHEY and CDR2 SMNVEV (reference sequence). This CDR3 comprises 15 residues. V lost 5 bases, J lost 0 bases, and 6 bases stayed unmatched. CDR3 residues: CASSPMTGLNTEAFF. The CDR3, as DNA: TGTGCCAGCAGTCCAATGACAGGGCTGAACACTGAAGCTTTCTTT.

The chain employs TRBV3-1 (or the pseudogene TRBV3-2) and TRBJ1-1; TRBD1 agrees at 7 bases. This CDR3 is built from 14 residues. CDR1 and CDR2 (germline): LGHDT, YNNKEL (reference sequence). The ends lost 6 bases at V and 5 bases at J; junction bases unmatched: 9. The CDR3: CASSYEGARTEAFF. The CDR3 DNA reads TGTGCCAGCAGTTATGAGGGGGCCCGGACTGAAGCTTTCTTT.

This chain links TRBV5-4 with TRBJ1-2; D is possibly TRBD1 (6 bases). Deletions cut 0 bases from V and 1 base from J, with 10 bases between. In germline, CDR1 is SGHNT, CDR2 YYREEE (reference sequence). The CDR3 sequence is 15 residues long. The CDR3 DNA follows: TGTGCCAGCAGCTTGGAGGGGGTTTATAACTATGGCTACACCTTC. As protein: CASSLEGVYNYGYTF. The full variable domain, completed using reference TRBV5-4 and TRBJ1-2, is ETGVTQSPTHLIKTRGQQVTLRCSSQSGHNTVSWYQQALGQGPQFIFQYYREEENGRGNFPPRFSGLQFPNYSSELNVNALELDDSALYLCASSLEGVYNYGYTFGSGTRLTVV.

This sequence joins TRBV3-1 (or the pseudogene TRBV3-2) and TRBJ1-4, with a weak D call TRBD1 (6 bases). V lost 0 bases, J lost 5 bases, and 10 bases lay in between. The CDR3 is made up of 15 amino acids. The germline V gene encodes CDR1 LGHDT and CDR2 YNNKEL (reference sequence). CDR3: CASSQEGGRNEKLFF. Written as DNA, the CDR3 is TGTGCCAGCAGCCAAGAGGGGGGGCGCAATGAAAAACTGTTTTTT.

The chain uses TRBV6-5 and TRBJ1-2; the D gene is possibly TRBD1 (6 bases). V was cut by 10 bases and J by 6 bases, with 18 bases left in between. CDR3 length equals 13 residues. Germline CDR1 MNHEY, CDR2 SVGAGI. CDR3 sequence reads: CAIHRDLTDGYTF. The CDR3 nucleotides are TGTGCCATTCACAGGGATTTAACGGATGGCTACACCTTC.

The rearrangement joins TRBV28 to TRBJ2-2; TRBD1 might be the D (6 bases). Germline V CDR1 and CDR2: MDHEN, SYDVKM. There are 17 residues in the CDR3. The V gene lost 3 bases and the J gene lost 0 bases, with 14 bases spanning the gap. CDR3 region: CASSFGRQASNTGELFF. CDR3 sequence (DNA): TGTGCCAGCAGTTTTGGGAGACAGGCATCGAACACCGGGGAGCTGTTTTTT.

V is TRBV10-3 and J is TRBJ1-1, with D hard to call. V was shortened by 7 bases and J by 1 base, with 16 bases between the two germline ends. The CDR3 loop spans 15 amino acids. The germline CDR1 and CDR2 sequences are ENHRY and SYGVKD. CDR3 amino acids: CAIKRNEPENTEAFF. In DNA form, the CDR3 reads TGTGCCATCAAAAGAAACGAGCCGGAGAACACTGAAGCTTTCTTT.

In its sample, this clone was seen a few times. CDR3 DNA: TGTGCCATCAGTGTGTCCGGAGGAAACACCATATATTTT. Protein product: CAISVSGGNTIYF. The chain joins TRBV10-3 to TRBJ1-3; D is unresolved. The CDR3 has 13 residues. Germline values: CDR1 ENHRY, CDR2 SYGVKD. V was clipped by 4 bases and J by 4 bases, with 8 bases between them.

Here the CDR3 reads CASSLPTGGHTEAFF. CDR3 sequence (DNA): TGTGCCAGCAGTTTACCTACGGGGGGGCACACTGAAGCTTTCTTT. The chain is built from TRBV6-5 and TRBJ1-1, with D possibly TRBD1 on 6 matching bases. V dropped 4 bases and J dropped 3 bases, with 15 bases sitting between them. The CDR3 extends over 15 amino acids. The germline V gene encodes CDR1 MNHEY and CDR2 SVGAGI.

The chain is built from TRBV2 and TRBJ1-2; no firm D call. Deletions cut 8 bases from V and 4 bases from J, with 17 bases between. The CDR3 sequence is 14 residues long. Germline V CDR1 and CDR2: SNHLY, FYNNEI. The DNA for the CDR3 is TGTGCCAGCCACTCGGCGGTCGCGCTCTATGGCTACACCTTC. Amino acid sequence: CASHSAVALYGYTF.

This clone was counted between two and nine times. This sequence joins TRBV6-6 and TRBJ2-3; 9 positions agree with TRBD1. The CDR3 loop spans 16 amino acids. The junction had 8 bases not matched to a gene; V was cut back by 4 bases and J by 3 bases. The germline V gene has CDR1 MNHNY and CDR2 SVGAGI (reference sequence). CDR3 amino acids: CASSSGTGGRTDTQYF. The CDR3 coding sequence is TGTGCCAGCAGTTCCGGTACAGGGGGCCGGACAGATACGCAGTATTTT.

CDR3 coding DNA: TGTGCCAGCAGCGCCCGGACAGGGTTATATCAGCCCCAGCATTTT. This encodes CASSARTGLYQPQHF. This chain joins TRBV28 and TRBJ1-5; 8 bases map to TRBD1. This CDR3 is 15 amino acids long. After removal of 6 bases from V and 5 bases from J, the junction contained 9 bases not matched to a gene. Per germline, CDR1 MDHEN and CDR2 SYDVKM.

In its sample, this clone ranks as medium-sized (0.01 to 0.1%). This sequence joins TRBV19 and TRBJ1-5, with TRBD1 identical over 8 bases. The V gene's germline CDR1 is LNHDA and CDR2 SQIVND (reference sequence). The CDR3 runs to 15 residues. J was trimmed by 7 bases and V by 8 bases; bases with no gene match: 13. The CDR3 loop reads CASALSRGREQPQHF. The DNA for the CDR3 is TGTGCCAGTGCCCTATCCAGGGGGCGGGAGCAGCCCCAGCATTTT. The variable domain in full, completed from reference TRBV19 and TRBJ1-5, reads DGGITQSPKYLFRKEGQNVTLSCEQNLNHDAMYWYRQDPGQGLRLIYYSQIVNDFQKGDIAEGYSVSREKKESFPLTVTSAQKNPTAFYLCASALSRGREQPQHFGDGTRLSIL.

The chain is built from TRBV11-3 and TRBJ2-1; 10 bases align to TRBD1. The V gene's germline CDR1 is SGHNT and CDR2 YENEEA. Trimming took 4 bases from V and 10 from J; bases not matched to a gene: 10. This CDR3 comprises 15 residues. The CDR3 DNA follows: TGTGCCAGCAGCTCGAGGGACAGGGGTCAAGAGGAGCAGTTCTTC. This gives the protein CASSSRDRGQEEQFF.

The V call is TRBV6-5, the J call TRBJ1-1, with D maybe TRBD1 (5 bases). Germline V gene data show CDR1 as MNHEY and CDR2 as SVGAGI. The CDR3 is 13 amino acids. Trimming left V 2 bases short and J 6 bases short, with 10 bases between. This CDR3 reads CASSYPGSPEAFF. The CDR3 nucleotides read TGTGCCAGCAGTTACCCAGGGAGTCCTGAAGCTTTCTTT.

Only one count was recorded for this clone. The V call is TRBV12-5, the J call TRBJ2-1; D ambiguous. The CDR3 totals 17 residues. Per germline, CDR1 LGHNT and CDR2 FRNRAP. Trimming pared 3 bases from V and 0 bases from J, leaving 15 bases between. The CDR3 reads CASGFNGFMSSYNEQFF. The DNA of the CDR3 is TGTGCTAGTGGTTTTAACGGATTTATGAGCTCCTACAATGAGCAGTTCTTC.

The chain has TRBV10-1 and TRBJ2-7; 9 bases agree with TRBD1. The CDR3 contains 13 residues. V lost 2 bases and J lost 7; bases outside the gene matches: 3. Germline lookup yields CDR1 WNHNN and CDR2 SYGVQD (reference sequence). CDR3 region: CASSERDRAEQYF. DNA for the CDR3: TGCGCCAGCAGTGAGAGGGACAGGGCGGAGCAGTACTTC.

The chain links TRBV2 to TRBJ1-2; TRBD1 agrees at 10 bases. CDR3 size: 14 residues. The germline CDR1 and CDR2 sequences are SNHLY and FYNNEI. The V gene end was trimmed by 1 base and the J gene end by 8 bases; junction bases not matched to a gene: 4. DNA for the CDR3: TGTGCCAGCAGTGAAGGGACAGGGGGTCTGGGCTACACCTTC. Translation: CASSEGTGGLGYTF.

J is TRBJ2-6 and V is TRBV5-6; D is unclear. This CDR3 region has 18 residues. Germline V gives CDR1 SGHDT, CDR2 YYEEEE. V lost 0 bases, J lost 1 base, and 14 bases lay in between. CDR3 coding DNA: TGTGCCAGCAGCTTGGGTCCCGGTTTTCGATCTGGGGCCAACGTCCTGACTTTC. This sequence encodes CASSLGPGFRSGANVLTF.

This chain connects TRBV11-2 to TRBJ2-1, with 7 nucleotides matching TRBD1. Germline V gene lookup returns CDR1 SGHAT and CDR2 FQNNGV. Germline trimming cut 4 bases from V and 3 bases from J; bases unmatched to any gene: 3. The CDR3 totals 14 residues. The CDR3 sequence is CASSYRGNYNEQFF. The CDR3 bases are TGTGCCAGCAGCTACAGGGGCAACTACAATGAGCAGTTCTTC.

This chain uses TRBV24-1 with TRBJ1-5; possible D gene TRBD1, 5 bases. Germline assignment: CDR1 KGHDR and CDR2 SFDVKD. The CDR3 extends over 13 amino acids. Trimming removed 4 bases at V and 13 bases at J, with 16 bases between. The CDR3 nucleotides are TGTGCCACCAGTGACCTCCGGGGGGGTGAACAGCATTTT. This encodes CATSDLRGGEQHF.

This chain joins TRBV10-3 and TRBJ2-3; D is uncertain. V was shortened by 10 bases and J by 1 base, with 12 bases between the two germline ends. From germline, CDR1 is ENHRY and CDR2 SYGVKD. CDR3 length equals 13 residues. The CDR3 is CATLGFGTDTQYF. In DNA, the CDR3 is TGTGCCACCCTTGGGTTCGGCACAGATACGCAGTATTTT.

The V and J genes are TRBV12-3 or TRBV12-4 and TRBJ1-2; TRBD1 is a possible D gene (5 bases). V was cut by 9 bases and J by 10 bases, with 18 bases left in between. The CDR3 has 12 amino acids. The DNA for the CDR3 is TGTGCCAGTGAGGGGCGGTCACGCGACTACACCTTC. Translation: CASEGRSRDYTF.